Listed below are T cell receptor beta chains from one sample, sequenced in a study of blood T cell repertoires in COVID-19. Sequenced by immunoSEQ multiplex PCR; TCRdb stores in-frame clones only, minus some. The sample lists 300,000 to 450,000 clones; about 88% were seen once. Input material: PBMCs or T cells enriched from blood (not recorded which). The source of these receptors is a woman aged 25 to 39 who had recovered from COVID-19. Both conserved end residues are part of each CDR3. A D gene is named only where the DNA matches it firmly. Only some rows state a clone size, as once, few, many or a class for expanded clones.

NA,TRBV5-4,TRBJ2-5,NA,CASSSASGFFLETQYF,TGTGCCAGCAGTTCCGCCTCCGGGTTTTTTTTGGAGACCCAGTACTTC
NA,TRBV9,TRBJ1-1,NA,CASSVELMNTEAFF,TGTGCCAGCAGCGTAGAGCTCATGAACACTGAAGCTTTCTTT
TRBD1,TRBV6-5,TRBJ2-7,once,CASSPRTGAYEQYF,TGTGCCAGCAGCCCCAGGACAGGGGCCTACGAGCAGTACTTC
TRBD1,TRBV29-1,TRBJ2-1,NA,CSAGQADMINEQFF,TGCAGCGCCGGACAGGCCGATATGATCAATGAGCAGTTCTTC
NA,TRBV18,TRBJ1-3,NA,CASSPGSGSGNTIYF,TGTGCCAGCTCACCAGGTTCCGGGTCTGGAAACACCATATATTTT
TRBD1,TRBV28,TRBJ2-5,NA,CASGLDRGKTQYF,TGTGCCAGCGGCTTGGACAGGGGAAAGACCCAGTACTTC
TRBD1,TRBV4-1,TRBJ1-3,NA,CASSQAPGQGAGNTIYF,TGCGCCAGCAGCCAAGCCCCCGGACAGGGGGCTGGAAACACCATATATTTT
TRBD1,TRBV10-3,TRBJ1-1,NA,CAISEGRGQGGTEAFF,TGTGCCATCAGTGAGGGGCGAGGACAGGGGGGCACTGAAGCTTTCTTT
NA,TRBV12-3/TRBV12-4,TRBJ1-1,NA,CASSFAGNTEAFF,TGTGCCAGCAGTTTCGCGGGGAACACTGAAGCTTTCTTT
NA,TRBV28,TRBJ1-1,NA,CASSFPGQTDTEAFF,TGTGCCAGCAGTTTCCCGGGACAAACGGACACTGAAGCTTTCTTT
NA,TRBV7-8,TRBJ2-5,NA,CASSLTALETQYF,TGTGCCAGCAGCTTGACAGCGTTAGAGACCCAGTACTTC
NA,TRBV2,TRBJ1-5,few,CASRAVGSGYGQPQHF,TGTGCCAGCAGGGCGGTGGGTTCAGGGTACGGTCAGCCCCAGCATTTT
NA,TRBV9,TRBJ2-7,few,CASSLGSPNTFYEQYF,TGTGCCAGCAGCCTCGGGAGCCCAAATACTTTCTACGAGCAGTACTTC
TRBD1,TRBV9,TRBJ2-5,NA,CASSVGGGEGETQYF,TGTGCCAGCAGCGTAGGAGGGGGCGAAGGGGAGACCCAGTACTTC
NA,TRBV28,TRBJ1-1,NA,CASSQTRGFGNTEAFF,TGTGCCAGCAGCCAAACTAGGGGGTTCGGGAACACTGAAGCTTTCTTT
NA,TRBV6-4,TRBJ2-1,NA,CASSLESSYNEQFF,TGTGCCAGCAGTCTAGAAAGCTCCTACAATGAGCAGTTCTTC
TRBD1,TRBV7-7,TRBJ2-1,NA,CASSLQGVSYNEQFF,TGTGCCAGCAGCTTACAGGGGGTGTCCTACAATGAGCAGTTCTTC
TRBD1,TRBV27,TRBJ2-7,NA,CASSLSRTGGRYEQYF,TGTGCCAGCAGTTTATCCCGGACAGGGGGCCGCTACGAGCAGTACTTC
TRBD2,TRBV5-1,TRBJ2-1,NA,CASSLGGGRPLNEQFF,TGCGCCAGCAGCTTAGGCGGGGGACGTCCCCTCAATGAGCAGTTCTTC
NA,TRBV24-1,TRBJ2-5,few,CATSDQGWDQETQYF,TGTGCCACCAGTGACCAGGGATGGGACCAAGAGACCCAGTACTTC
NA,TRBV19,TRBJ1-1,NA,CASSIGRRGSGNTEAFF,TGTGCCAGTAGTATAGGTCGAAGGGGTAGTGGGAACACTGAAGCTTTCTTT
TRBD1,TRBV7-2,TRBJ2-7,NA,CASSFTGTGSYEQYF,TGTGCCAGCAGCTTTACCGGGACAGGTTCCTACGAGCAGTACTTC
NA,TRBV19,TRBJ1-5,NA,CASSQRRGRGYSNQPQHF,TGTGCCAGTAGTCAGCGGAGGGGACGTGGGTATAGCAATCAGCCCCAGCATTTT
NA,TRBV5-8,TRBJ1-5,NA,CASSLAINQPQHF,TGTGCCAGCAGCTTGGCTATTAATCAGCCCCAGCATTTT
NA,TRBV12-3/TRBV12-4,TRBJ2-4,NA,CASKLAKNIQYF,TGTGCCAGCAAACTAGCCAAAAACATTCAGTACTTC
NA,TRBV28,TRBJ2-3,NA,CASSRASTDTQYF,TGTGCCAGCAGTCGCGCTAGCACAGATACGCAGTATTTT
NA,TRBV3-1/TRBV3-2,TRBJ2-6,NA,CASSLQSSGANVLTF,TGTGCCAGCAGCCTACAGAGCTCTGGGGCCAACGTCCTGACTTTC
TRBD1,TRBV28,TRBJ1-1,NA,CASSTSGQGYTEAFF,TGTGCCAGCAGTACTTCCGGACAGGGGTACACTGAAGCTTTCTTT
TRBD1,TRBV7-2,TRBJ1-6,NA,CASSTWTGQNSPLHF,TGTGCCAGCAGCACCTGGACAGGCCAAAATTCACCCCTCCACTTT
TRBD2,TRBV6-6,TRBJ2-3,NA,CASSQTSGGMGTQYF,TGTGCCAGCAGCCAGACTAGCGGGGGGATGGGTACGCAGTATTTT
TRBD1,TRBV13,TRBJ1-2,NA,CASSPRTGGDGYTF,TGTGCCAGCAGCCCTCGGACAGGGGGAGATGGCTACACCTTC
NA,TRBV4-1,TRBJ2-7,NA,CASSQGASYEQYF,TGCGCCAGCAGCCAAGGGGCCTCCTACGAGCAGTACTTC
TRBD2,TRBV3-1/TRBV3-2,TRBJ2-5,NA,CASNPLSAGGQETQYF,TGTGCCAGCAACCCCCTCTCAGCGGGGGGGCAAGAGACCCAGTACTTC
NA,TRBV21-1,TRBJ2-3,NA,CASSRQNSPEDTQYF,TGTGCCAGCAGCAGACAGAACTCTCCGGAGGATACGCAGTATTTT
TRBD2,TRBV7-2,TRBJ2-1,once,CASSLKAGGNEQFF,TGTGCCAGCAGCTTAAAAGCGGGGGGGAATGAGCAGTTCTTC
NA,TRBV7-8,TRBJ1-1,NA,CASSFDAGGTEAFF,TGTGCCAGCAGCTTTGACGCAGGAGGAACTGAAGCTTTCTTT
NA,TRBV2,TRBJ1-2,NA,CASSEALAGRVSYGYTF,TGTGCCAGCAGTGAAGCCCTGGCCGGCAGGGTTTCCTATGGCTACACCTTC
NA,TRBV2,TRBJ2-6,NA,CASSGSNSGANVLTF,TGTGCCAGCAGTGGCAGTAACTCTGGGGCCAACGTCCTGACTTTC
NA,TRBV4-1,TRBJ2-2,NA,CASSQESGLDTGELFF,TGCGCCAGCAGCCAAGAATCCGGGTTGGACACCGGGGAGCTGTTTTTT
TRBD1,TRBV19,TRBJ1-6,NA,CASSMPTGGSNSPLHF,TGTGCCAGTAGTATGCCGACAGGGGGGAGTAATTCACCCCTCCACTTT
NA,TRBV29-1,TRBJ2-3,NA,CSVQPGTPAGDTQYF,TGCAGCGTTCAACCGGGGACACCCGCCGGAGATACGCAGTATTTT
NA,TRBV18,TRBJ1-2,NA,CASSPEGATRGGYTF,TGTGCCAGCTCCCCCGAAGGGGCAACTCGTGGAGGCTACACCTTC
NA,TRBV7-9,TRBJ2-2,NA,CAIKGGPNTGELFF,TGTGCCATAAAAGGGGGACCGAACACCGGGGAGCTGTTTTTT
TRBD2,TRBV2,TRBJ2-3,once,CASGGPRGAATDTQYF,TGTGCCAGCGGGGGTCCGCGGGGGGCCGCCACAGATACGCAGTATTTT
TRBD2,TRBV27,TRBJ2-7,once,CASSPLAGGQRRQYF,TGTGCCAGCAGTCCCTTGGCGGGGGGGCAACGTCGGCAGTACTTC
NA,TRBV6-5,TRBJ1-5,once,CASMTGQPQHF,TGTGCCAGCATGACAGGCCAGCCCCAGCATTTT
NA,TRBV6-1,TRBJ1-2,NA,CASSEPGDWVENTF,TGTGCCAGCAGTGAACCGGGGGACTGGGTGGAGAATACCTTC
NA,TRBV5-4,TRBJ1-1,NA,CASSLTEMNTEAFF,TGTGCCAGCAGCTTAACGGAGATGAACACTGAAGCTTTCTTT
NA,TRBV2,TRBJ1-2,NA,CASSDKIEGLGYTF,TGTGCCAGCAGTGATAAGATAGAGGGCTTAGGCTACACCTTC
TRBD1,TRBV6-5,TRBJ2-7,NA,CASISRQGGYEQYF,TGTGCCAGCATTTCCCGACAGGGGGGCTACGAGCAGTACTTC
TRBD1,TRBV5-1,TRBJ1-6,NA,CASSLGQGNSPLHF,TGCGCCAGCAGCTTAGGACAGGGAAACTCACCCCTCCACTTT
TRBD1,TRBV5-1,TRBJ2-7,few,CASSVGQGAGEQYF,TGCGCCAGCAGCGTGGGACAGGGGGCAGGCGAGCAGTACTTC
TRBD2,TRBV5-6,TRBJ2-7,NA,CASSYSGGFYEQYF,TGTGCCAGCAGCTATTCGGGGGGGTTCTACGAGCAGTACTTC
TRBD2,TRBV19,TRBJ2-5,NA,CASSDPGLAGEQETQYF,TGTGCCAGTAGTGATCCGGGACTAGCGGGGGAGCAAGAGACCCAGTACTTC
NA,TRBV21-1,TRBJ2-3,once,CASSPQRPMADTQYF,TGTGCCAGCAGCCCGCAGCGACCTATGGCAGATACGCAGTATTTT